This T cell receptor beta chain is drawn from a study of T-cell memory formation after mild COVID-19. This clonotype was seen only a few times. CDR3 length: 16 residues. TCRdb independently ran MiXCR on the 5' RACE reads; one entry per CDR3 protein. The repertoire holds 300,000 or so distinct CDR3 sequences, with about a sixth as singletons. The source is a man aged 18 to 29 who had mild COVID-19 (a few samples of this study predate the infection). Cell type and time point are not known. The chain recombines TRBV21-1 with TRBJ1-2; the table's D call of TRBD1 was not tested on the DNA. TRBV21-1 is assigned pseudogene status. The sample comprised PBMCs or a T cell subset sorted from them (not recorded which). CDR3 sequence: CASSKECETGGGGYTF. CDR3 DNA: TGTGCCAGCAGCAAAGAGTGCGAGACAGGGGGCGGTGGCTACACCTTC.